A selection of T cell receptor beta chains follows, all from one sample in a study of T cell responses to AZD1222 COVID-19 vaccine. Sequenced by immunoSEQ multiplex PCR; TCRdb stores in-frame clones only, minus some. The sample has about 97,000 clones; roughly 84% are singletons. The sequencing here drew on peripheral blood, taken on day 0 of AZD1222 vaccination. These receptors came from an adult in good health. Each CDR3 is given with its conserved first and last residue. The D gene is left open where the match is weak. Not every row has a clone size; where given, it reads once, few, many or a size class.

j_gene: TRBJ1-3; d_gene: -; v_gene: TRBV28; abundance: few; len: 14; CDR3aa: CASKDEGYGNTIYF; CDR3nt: TGTGCCAGCAAGGATGAAGGGTACGGAAACACCATATATTTT
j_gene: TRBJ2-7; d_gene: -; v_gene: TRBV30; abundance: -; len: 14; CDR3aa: CAWSVQPGNHEQYF; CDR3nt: TGTGCCTGGAGTGTACAACCGGGGAACCACGAGCAGTACTTC
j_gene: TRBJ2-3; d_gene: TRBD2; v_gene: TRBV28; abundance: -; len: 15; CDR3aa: CASKTTGGSTDTQYF; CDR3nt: TGTGCCAGCAAAACCACGGGGGGGAGCACAGATACGCAGTATTTT
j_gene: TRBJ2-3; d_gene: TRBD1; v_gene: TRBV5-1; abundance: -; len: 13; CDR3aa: CATRTGGTDTQYF; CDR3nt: TGCGCCACCCGGACAGGGGGCACAGATACGCAGTATTTT
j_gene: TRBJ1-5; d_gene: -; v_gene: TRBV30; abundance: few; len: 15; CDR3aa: CAWSVGLYSNQPQHF; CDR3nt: TGTGCCTGGAGTGTCGGCCTATATAGCAATCAGCCCCAGCATTTT
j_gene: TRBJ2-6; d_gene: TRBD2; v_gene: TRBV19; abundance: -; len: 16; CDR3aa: CASSSGGYSGANVLTF; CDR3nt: TGTGCCAGTAGTAGCGGGGGATACTCTGGGGCCAACGTCCTGACTTTC
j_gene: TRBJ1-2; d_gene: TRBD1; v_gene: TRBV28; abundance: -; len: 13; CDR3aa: CASSSTGDYGYTF; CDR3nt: TGTGCCAGCAGTTCGACAGGGGACTATGGCTACACCTTC
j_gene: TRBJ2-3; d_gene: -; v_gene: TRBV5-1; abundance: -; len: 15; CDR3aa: CASSLRQASTDTQYF; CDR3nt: TGCGCCAGCAGCTTAAGGCAGGCTAGCACAGATACGCAGTATTTT
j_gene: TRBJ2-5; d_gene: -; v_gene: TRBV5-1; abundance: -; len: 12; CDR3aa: CASSQSWETQYF; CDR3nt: TGCGCCAGCAGCCAAAGTTGGGAGACCCAGTACTTC
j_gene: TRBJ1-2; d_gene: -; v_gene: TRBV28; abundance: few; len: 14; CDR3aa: CASKLPRGPYGYTF; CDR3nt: TGTGCCAGCAAACTGCCCAGGGGCCCCTATGGCTACACCTTC
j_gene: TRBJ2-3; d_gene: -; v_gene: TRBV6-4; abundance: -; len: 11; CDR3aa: CASSDGGPQYF; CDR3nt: TGTGCCAGCAGTGACGGCGGCCCTCAGTATTTT
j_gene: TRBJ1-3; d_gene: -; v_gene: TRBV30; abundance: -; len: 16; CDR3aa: CAWSPPGRAFGNTIYF; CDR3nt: TGTGCCTGGAGTCCCCCGGGCAGGGCGTTTGGAAACACCATATATTTT
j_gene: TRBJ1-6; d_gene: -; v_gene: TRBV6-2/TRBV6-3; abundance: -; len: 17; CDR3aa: CASSLRQRTHLDSPLHF; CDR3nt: TGTGCCAGCAGCCTCCGACAGCGAACCCATTTGGATTCACCCCTCCACTTT
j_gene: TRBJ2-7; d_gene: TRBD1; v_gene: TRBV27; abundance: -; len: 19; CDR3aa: CASSSPRGQGASKTYEQYF; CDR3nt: TGTGCCAGCAGCAGCCCCCGGGGACAGGGGGCGTCGAAGACCTACGAGCAGTACTTC
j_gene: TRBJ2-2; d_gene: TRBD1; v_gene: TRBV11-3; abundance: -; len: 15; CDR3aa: CASSSGQGGSGELFF; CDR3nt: TGTGCCAGCAGCTCGGGACAGGGCGGTTCCGGGGAGCTGTTTTTT
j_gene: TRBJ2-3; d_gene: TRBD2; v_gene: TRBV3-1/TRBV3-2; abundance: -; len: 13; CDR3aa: CASSHGLVGTQYF; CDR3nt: TGTGCCAGCAGCCACGGACTAGTTGGTACGCAGTATTTT
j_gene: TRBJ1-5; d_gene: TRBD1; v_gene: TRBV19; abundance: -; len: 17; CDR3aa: CASTPDRAKNGNQPQHF; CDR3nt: TGTGCCAGTACCCCTGACAGGGCTAAAAACGGGAATCAGCCCCAGCATTTT
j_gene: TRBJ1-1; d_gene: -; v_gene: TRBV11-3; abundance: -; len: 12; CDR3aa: CASSQVGVTAFF; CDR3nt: TGTGCCAGCAGCCAAGTGGGGGTAACAGCTTTCTTT
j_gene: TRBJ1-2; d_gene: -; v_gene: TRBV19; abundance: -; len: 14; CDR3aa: CASSGSMTNYGYTF; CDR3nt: TGTGCCAGTAGTGGGTCCATGACTAACTATGGCTACACCTTC
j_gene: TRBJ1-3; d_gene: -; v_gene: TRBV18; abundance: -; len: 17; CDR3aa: CASSPPLDRSSGNTIYF; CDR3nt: TGTGCCAGCTCACCACCTCTAGACAGGAGCTCTGGAAACACCATATATTTT
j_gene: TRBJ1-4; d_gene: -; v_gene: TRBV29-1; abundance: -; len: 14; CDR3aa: CSAQAGGWGEKLFF; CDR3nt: TGCAGCGCCCAGGCTGGGGGTTGGGGTGAAAAACTGTTTTTT
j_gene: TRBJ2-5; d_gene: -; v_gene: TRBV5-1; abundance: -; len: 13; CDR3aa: CASSYSGEETQYF; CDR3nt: TGCGCCAGCAGCTACTCCGGGGAGGAGACCCAGTACTTC
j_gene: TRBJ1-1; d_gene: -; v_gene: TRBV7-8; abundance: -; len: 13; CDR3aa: CASSLQDMSEAFF; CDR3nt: TGTGCCAGCAGCTTACAAGATATGTCAGAAGCTTTCTTT
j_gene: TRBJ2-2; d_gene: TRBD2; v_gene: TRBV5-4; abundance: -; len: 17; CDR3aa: CASSVSSGGSNTGELFF; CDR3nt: TGTGCCAGCAGCGTATCTAGCGGGGGGTCGAACACCGGGGAGCTGTTTTTT
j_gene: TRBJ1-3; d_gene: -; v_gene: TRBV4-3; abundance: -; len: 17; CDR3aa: CASSQDWRSSSGNTIYF; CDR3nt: TGCGCCAGCAGCCAAGATTGGAGGAGTAGCTCTGGAAACACCATATATTTT
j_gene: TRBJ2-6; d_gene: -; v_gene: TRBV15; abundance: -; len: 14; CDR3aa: CATRSGSGANVLTF; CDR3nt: TGTGCCACCAGGAGTGGGTCTGGGGCCAACGTCCTGACTTTC
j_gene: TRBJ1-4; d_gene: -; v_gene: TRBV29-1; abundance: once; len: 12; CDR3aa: CSVEDHNEKLFF; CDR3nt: TGCAGCGTTGAAGACCACAATGAAAAACTGTTTTTT
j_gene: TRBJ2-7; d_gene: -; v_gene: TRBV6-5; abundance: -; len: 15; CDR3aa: CASSLRGMQPYEQYF; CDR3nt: TGTGCCAGCAGCCTCCGGGGGATGCAACCCTACGAGCAGTACTTC
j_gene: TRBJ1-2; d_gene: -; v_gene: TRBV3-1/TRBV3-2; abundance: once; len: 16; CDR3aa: CASSQEGGRGVYGYTF; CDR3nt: TGTGCCAGCAGCCAAGAGGGCGGCAGGGGAGTCTATGGCTACACCTTC
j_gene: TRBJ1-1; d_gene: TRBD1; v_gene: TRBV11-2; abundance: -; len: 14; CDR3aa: CASRQTGGNTEAFF; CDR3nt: TGTGCCAGCAGACAGACAGGGGGCAACACTGAAGCTTTCTTT
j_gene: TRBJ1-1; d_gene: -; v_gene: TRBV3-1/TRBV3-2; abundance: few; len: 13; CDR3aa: CASSRGKATEAFF; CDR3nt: TGTGCCAGCAGCCGGGGTAAGGCCACTGAAGCTTTCTTT
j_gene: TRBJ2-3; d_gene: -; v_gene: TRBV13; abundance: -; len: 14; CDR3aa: CASSLGSRTDTQYF; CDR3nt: TGTGCCAGCAGCTTGGGATCACGCACAGATACGCAGTATTTT
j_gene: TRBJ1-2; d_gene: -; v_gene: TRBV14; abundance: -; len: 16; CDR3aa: CASSRSQGSPNYGYTF; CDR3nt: TGTGCCAGCAGCCGCAGTCAGGGCAGCCCTAACTATGGCTACACCTTC
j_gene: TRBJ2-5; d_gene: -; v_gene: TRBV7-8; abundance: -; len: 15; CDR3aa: CASSRRGDGKETQYF; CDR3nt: TGTGCCAGCAGCCGGAGGGGGGACGGAAAAGAGACCCAGTACTTC
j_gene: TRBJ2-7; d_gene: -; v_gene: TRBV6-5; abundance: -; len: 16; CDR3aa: CASSYLGGGTAYEQYF; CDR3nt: TGTGCCAGCAGTTACTTAGGGGGGGGGACTGCCTACGAGCAGTACTTC
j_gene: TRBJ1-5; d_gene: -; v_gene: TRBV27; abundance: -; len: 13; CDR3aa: CASSLSGAQPQHF; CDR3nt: TGTGCCAGCAGTTTATCAGGAGCCCAGCCCCAGCATTTT
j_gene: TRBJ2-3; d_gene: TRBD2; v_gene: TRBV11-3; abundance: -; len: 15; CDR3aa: CASSLVRGGGNTQYF; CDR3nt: TGTGCCAGCAGCTTAGTCCGGGGGGGCGGGAATACGCAGTATTTT
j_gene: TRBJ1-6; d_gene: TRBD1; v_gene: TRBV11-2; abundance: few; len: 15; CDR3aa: CASSLGDRGNSPLHF; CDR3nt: TGTGCCAGCAGCTTAGGTGACAGGGGTAATTCACCCCTCCACTTT
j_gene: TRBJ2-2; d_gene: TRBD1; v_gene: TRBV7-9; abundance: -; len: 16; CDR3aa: CASSTEGQGNTGELFF; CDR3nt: TGTGCCAGCAGCACCGAGGGACAGGGGAACACCGGGGAGCTGTTTTTT
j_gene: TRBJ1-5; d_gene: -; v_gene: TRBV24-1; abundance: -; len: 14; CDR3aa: CATSSGGQDQPQHF; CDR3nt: TGTGCCACCTCGTCCGGGGGGCAGGATCAGCCCCAGCATTTT
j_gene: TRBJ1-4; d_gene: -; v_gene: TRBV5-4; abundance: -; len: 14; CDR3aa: CASSSGNTNEKLFF; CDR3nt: TGTGCCAGCAGTTCCGGGAATACTAATGAAAAACTGTTTTTT
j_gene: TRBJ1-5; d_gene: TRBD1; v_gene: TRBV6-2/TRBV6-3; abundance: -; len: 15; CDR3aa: CASSYRTGGTQPQHF; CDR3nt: TGTGCCAGCAGTTACCGGACAGGGGGCACTCAGCCCCAGCATTTT
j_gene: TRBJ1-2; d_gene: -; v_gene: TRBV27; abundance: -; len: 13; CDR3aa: CASSSDWGWGYTF; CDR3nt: TGTGCCAGCAGCTCCGATTGGGGTTGGGGCTACACCTTC
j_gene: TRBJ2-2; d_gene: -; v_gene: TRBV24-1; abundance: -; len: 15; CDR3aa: CATRSTTGNTGELFF; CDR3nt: TGTGCCACCAGAAGTACTACAGGGAACACCGGGGAGCTGTTTTTT
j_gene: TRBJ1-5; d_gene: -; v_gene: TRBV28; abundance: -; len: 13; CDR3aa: CASSLVGVQPQHF; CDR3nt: TGTGCCAGCAGTTTAGTCGGCGTTCAGCCCCAGCATTTT
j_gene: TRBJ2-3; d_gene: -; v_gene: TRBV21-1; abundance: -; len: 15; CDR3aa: CASSFYGPAGLTQYF; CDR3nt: TGTGCCAGCAGCTTCTACGGACCAGCAGGGTTGACGCAGTATTTT
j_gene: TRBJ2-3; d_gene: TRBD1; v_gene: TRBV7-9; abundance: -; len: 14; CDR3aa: CASSLRQGSDTQYF; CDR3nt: TGTGCCAGCAGCTTACGACAGGGGTCTGATACGCAGTATTTT
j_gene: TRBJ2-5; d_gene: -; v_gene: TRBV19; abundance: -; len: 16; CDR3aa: CASSTAPGSTQETQYF; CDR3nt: TGTGCCAGTAGTACGGCTCCCGGGAGTACACAAGAGACCCAGTACTTC
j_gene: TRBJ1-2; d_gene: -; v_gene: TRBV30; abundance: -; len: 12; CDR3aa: CAWSVGQYGYTF; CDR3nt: TGTGCCTGGAGTGTCGGGCAGTATGGCTACACCTTC
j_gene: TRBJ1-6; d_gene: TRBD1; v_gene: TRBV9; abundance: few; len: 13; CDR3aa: CASSTTGNSPLHF; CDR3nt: TGTGCCAGCAGCACGACAGGGAATTCACCCCTCCACTTT
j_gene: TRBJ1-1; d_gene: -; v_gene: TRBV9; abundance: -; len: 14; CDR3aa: CASNPGGGYTEAFF; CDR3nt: TGTGCCAGCAACCCCGGTGGGGGATACACTGAAGCTTTCTTT
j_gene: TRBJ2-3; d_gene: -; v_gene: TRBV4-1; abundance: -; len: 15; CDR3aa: CASSQDSVVRDTQYF; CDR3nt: TGCGCCAGCAGCCAAGATTCGGTCGTACGGGATACGCAGTATTTT
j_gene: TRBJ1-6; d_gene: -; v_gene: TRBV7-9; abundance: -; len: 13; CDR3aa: CASSYQGNSPLHF; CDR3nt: TGTGCCAGCAGCTACCAGGGGAATTCACCCCTCCACTTT